Sequencing of this TCR beta chain was carried out in a study of shared clonotypes between healthy human individuals. Looking at the study overall: Researchers assigned three CD4 naive, three CD4 memory, two CD8 naive and one CD8 memory plate to each donor. Whole-study results and caveats: In contrast to clonotypes shared by all four donors, non-shared clonotypes had lower generation probabilities.

Worth noting for this clone: Antigen unknown.

The data were produced by immunoSEQ multiplex PCR, yet TCRdb's version contains in-frame clones alone and is incomplete. The sample shows roughly 2 million clones, roughly 95% of them seen only once. All participating donors were Caucasian adults from Nashville, Tennessee. Splitting of CD4+ cells produced CD45RA+ naive and CD45RA-negative memory subsets. This clonotype was obtained from a man younger than 35 in good health. The sample consisted of naive CD4+ T cells sorted from blood. Subset noted: CD45RA+ positively selected.

This CDR3 reads CASSGRQGDRETQYF. In DNA form, the CDR3 reads TGTGCCAGCAGTGGAAGACAGGGGGATCGGGAGACCCAGTACTTC. V usage is TRBV25-1 and J usage is TRBJ2-5; 9 nucleotides match TRBD1. The V segment lost 4 bases and the J segment 5 bases; nucleotides outside the gene matches: 8. The germline V gene encodes CDR1 MGHDK and CDR2 SYGVNS. The CDR3 is 15 amino acids.